This T cell receptor beta chain originates from a study of blood T cell repertoires in COVID-19. Study as a whole: PBMCs, B-cell-depleted T cells, or T cells were the source of the cDNA or gDNA that made up the material.

Cohorts were assigned according to the clinical history that participants reported. This CDR3 region has 14 residues. Germline assignment: CDR1 LNHDA and CDR2 SQIVND (reference sequence). The V end lost 7 bases, the J end lost 1 base, and 11 bases lay between the germline ends. Using immunoSEQ multiplex PCR, the repertoire was profiled, and TCRdb retains in-frame clones only, with some absent. The sample holds some 380,000 clones; 88% are singletons and the top ten take roughly 2%. The source material was PBMCs or T cells enriched from blood (not recorded which). The chain uses TRBV19 and TRBJ2-1; tentative D call: TRBD2 (5 bases). This receptor was identified in a woman aged 35 to 49 with acute COVID-19. The CDR3 region is CASTPRGSYNEQFF. CDR3 DNA: TGTGCCAGTACTCCCCGGGGTTCCTACAATGAGCAGTTCTTC.